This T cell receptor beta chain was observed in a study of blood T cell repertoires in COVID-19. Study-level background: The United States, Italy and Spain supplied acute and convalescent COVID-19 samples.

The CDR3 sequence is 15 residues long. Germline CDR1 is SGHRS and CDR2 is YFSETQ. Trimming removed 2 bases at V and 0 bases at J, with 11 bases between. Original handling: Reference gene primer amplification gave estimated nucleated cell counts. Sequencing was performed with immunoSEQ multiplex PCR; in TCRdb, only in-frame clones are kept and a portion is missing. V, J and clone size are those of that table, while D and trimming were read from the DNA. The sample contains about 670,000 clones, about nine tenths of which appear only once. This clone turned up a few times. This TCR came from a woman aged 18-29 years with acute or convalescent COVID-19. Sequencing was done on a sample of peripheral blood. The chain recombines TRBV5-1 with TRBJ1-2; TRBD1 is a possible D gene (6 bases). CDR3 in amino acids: CASSFDRSANYGYTF. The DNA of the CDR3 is TGCGCCAGCAGCTTCGACAGGTCAGCTAACTATGGCTACACCTTC.